The 28 T cell receptor beta chains given below trace back to one sample, sequenced in a study of T-cell memory formation after mild COVID-19. MiXCR, run by TCRdb on the 5' RACE reads, gives a single entry per CDR3 protein. The sample carries hundreds of thousands of distinct CDR3 sequences, around 30% recorded once. The sample was PBMCs or a T cell subset sorted from them (not recorded which). The receptors were gathered from an adult woman who had mild COVID-19 (a few samples of this study predate the infection). Cell type and time point are not known.

CDR3 protein: CASSLTYLGNQPQHF. As DNA, the CDR3 is TGTGCCAGCAGCCTGACATATCTCGGCAATCAGCCCCAGCATTTT. The V gene is TRBV5-6, the J gene TRBJ1-5; D ambiguous. The V gene lost 4 bases and the J gene lost 2 bases, with 13 bases spanning the gap. The CDR3 spans 15 residues. Germline CDR1 SGHDT, CDR2 YYEEEE.

This clonotype has only a few counts. The DNA for the CDR3 is TGTGCCAGCAGCTTGGGCAGGGGGGAGATGGAGCCCCAGCATTTT. Translation: CASSLGRGEMEPQHF. The V and J genes are TRBV7-9 and TRBJ1-5, with 7 nucleotides matching TRBD1. Germline V gene sequence: CDR1 SEHNR, CDR2 FQNEAQ (reference sequence). V lost 3 bases, J lost 8 bases, and 10 bases stayed unmatched. CDR3 length equals 15 residues.

Only a few counts were recorded for this clonotype. The J gene is TRBJ2-5, the V gene TRBV24-1, with TRBD2 as a possible D gene (6 bases). The V gene lost 11 bases and the J gene lost 2 bases, with 11 bases spanning the gap. The CDR3 totals 12 residues. Germline V CDR1 and CDR2: KGHDR, SFDVKD. The DNA of the CDR3 is TGTGCCATCGAGGAGGGACAAGAGACCCAGTACTTC. Translating gives CAIEEGQETQYF.

This sequence joins TRBV11-3 and TRBJ2-3; no reliable D call. This CDR3 is built from 11 residues. V was clipped by 2 bases and J by 10 bases, with 7 bases between them. Germline assignment: CDR1 SGHNT and CDR2 YENEEA. The CDR3: CASSLIGAQYF. In nucleotides, the CDR3 is TGTGCCAGCAGCTTAATTGGGGCGCAGTATTTT. The variable domain in full, with the rest retrieved from reference TRBV11-3 and TRBJ2-3, is EAGVVQSPRYKIIEKKQPVAFWCNPISGHNTLYWYLQNLGQGPELLIRYENEEAVDDSQLPKDRFSAERLKGVDSTLKIQPAELGDSAVYLCASSLIGAQYFGPGTRLTVL.

This clonotype was observed many times. The chain combines TRBV3-1 with TRBJ1-1; 12 bases map to TRBD1. The V gene's germline CDR1 is LGHDT and CDR2 YNNKEL (reference sequence). The CDR3 contains 15 residues. Trimming cost V 3 bases and J 6 bases; bases outside gene matches: 5. The CDR3 loop is CASSQLGTGGPEAFF. In nucleotides, the CDR3 is TGTGCCAGCAGCCAGTTAGGGACAGGGGGCCCTGAAGCTTTCTTT.

V usage is TRBV6-1 and J usage is TRBJ1-5; the match to TRBD1 covers 7 bases. The germline V gene has CDR1 MNHNS and CDR2 SASEGT. The CDR3 is 13 residues long. V was clipped by 5 bases and J by 7 bases; unmatched bases: 5. CDR3 DNA sequence: TGTGCCAGCAGTACCCAGGGGGGCCAGCCCCAGCATTTT. It translates to CASSTQGGQPQHF.

This clonotype was found a few times. This chain connects TRBV9 to TRBJ2-1, with D perhaps matching TRBD2 (6 bases). V shed 4 bases and J shed 2 bases, with 13 bases lying between them. Germline V lookup: CDR1 SGDLS, CDR2 YYNGEE. The CDR3 is 15 amino acids. Here the CDR3 reads CASSPRSGPYNEQFF. The DNA of the CDR3 is TGTGCCAGCAGCCCTAGAAGCGGGCCCTACAATGAGCAGTTCTTC.

This clonotype was counted ten times or more. This sequence joins TRBV4-1 and TRBJ2-1, with D perhaps given as TRBD1 or TRBD2 (5 bases each). V was trimmed by 0 bases and J by 6 bases, leaving 12 bases between them. Germline V lookup: CDR1 MGHRA, CDR2 YSYEKL. The CDR3 consists of 15 residues. CDR3 bases: TGCGCCAGCAGCCAAGATTCGGGGACCATCAATGAGCAGTTCTTC. Encoded protein: CASSQDSGTINEQFF.

The chain joins TRBV12-3 or TRBV12-4 to TRBJ2-5; D tentatively reads TRBD1 or TRBD2 (6 bases each). Between the trimmed V and J ends, which lost 6 bases and 7 bases, there was a span of 21 bases. This CDR3 contains 15 residues. Here the CDR3 reads CASRVGGLDPGTQYF. In DNA form, the CDR3 reads TGTGCCAGCAGGGTTGGGGGGCTGGACCCAGGGACCCAGTACTTC.

This clonotype has ten or more counts. The gene calls are TRBV12-3 or TRBV12-4 and TRBJ2-3, with TRBD1 matching over 7 bases. The CDR3 extends over 14 amino acids. Trimming cost V 5 bases and J 2 bases; bases outside gene matches: 4. Here the CDR3 DNA reads TGTGCCAGCAGTCCTACAGGGGACACAGATACGCAGTATTTT. Its translation: CASSPTGDTDTQYF.

This clonotype was seen more than once but under ten times. The rearrangement joins TRBV12-3 or TRBV12-4 to TRBJ1-1, with D perhaps matching TRBD1 (6 bases). Between the trimmed V and J ends, which lost 4 bases and 11 bases, there was a span of 14 bases. The CDR3 length is 12 residues. CDR3 residues: CASSWRPGVAFF. The CDR3 coding sequence is TGTGCCAGCAGTTGGAGGCCAGGGGTGGCTTTCTTT.

The chain recombines TRBV5-1 with TRBJ1-1; D uncertain. V was shortened by 4 bases and J by 4 bases, with 11 bases between the two germline ends. The germline gives CDR1 SGHRS, CDR2 YFSETQ. The CDR3 spans 13 residues. CDR3 loop: CASSLTYSTEAFF. The CDR3 DNA reads TGCGCCAGCAGCCTAACTTACAGCACTGAAGCTTTCTTT.

The chain uses TRBV19 and TRBJ2-3; TRBD1 agrees at 11 bases. From germline, CDR1 is LNHDA and CDR2 SQIVND (reference sequence). V shed 3 bases and J 1 base; nucleotides not matched to a gene: 9. The CDR3 totals 18 residues. The CDR3 here is CASSILDRGQWGTDTQYF. The CDR3 DNA reads TGTGCCAGTAGTATCCTGGACAGGGGGCAATGGGGCACAGATACGCAGTATTTT.

The V gene is TRBV4-1, the J gene TRBJ2-5; D remains unclear. V lost 1 base to trimming and J lost 2 bases, with 11 bases between them. The CDR3 contains 15 residues. Germline loops: CDR1 MGHRA, CDR2 YSYEKL. The DNA for the CDR3 is TGCGCCAGCAGCCAAGTGGGGTCGTTACAAGAGACCCAGTACTTC. Translated: CASSQVGSLQETQYF.

Concerning this clonotype itself: The CDR3 ends on some other residue instead of the conserved phenylalanine or tryptophan, so this is likely a read error. The chain joins TRBV20-1 to TRBJ2-5, with D unclear. V gave up 2 bases and J gave up 2 bases, with 9 bases separating them. The CDR3 runs 13 residues. Germline CDR1 and CDR2: DFQATT and SNEGSKA (reference sequence). The CDR3 sequence is CSARLGRQETQYL. CDR3 nucleotide sequence: TGCAGTGCTAGACTGGGCAGACAAGAGACCCAGTACTTA.

Ten or more counts support this clonotype. The rearrangement joins TRBV7-2 to TRBJ2-4, with D unresolved. The CDR3 consists of 16 residues. Germline CDR1 reads SGHTA; CDR2 reads FQGNSA. Between the trimmed V and J ends, which lost 5 bases and 0 bases, there was a span of 14 bases. The CDR3 bases are TGTGCCAGCAGCCAGTCCGGATCCCTAGCCAAAAACATTCAGTACTTC. Translated: CASSQSGSLAKNIQYF.

The V call is TRBV3-1, the J call TRBJ2-3, with 7 nucleotides matching TRBD2. V was clipped by 6 bases and J by 3 bases; unmatched bases: 12. Germline assignment: CDR1 LGHDT and CDR2 YNNKEL (reference sequence). This CDR3 has 16 amino acids. CDR3 region: CASSSFEGGWTDTQYF. CDR3 DNA sequence: TGTGCCAGCAGTTCATTTGAGGGAGGGTGGACAGATACGCAGTATTTT.

This clonotype was seen only a few times. J is TRBJ2-1 and V is TRBV7-2, with 7 nucleotides matching TRBD2. There are 15 residues in the CDR3. CDR1 and CDR2 from the germline V gene are SGHTA and FQGNSA. The ends lost 5 bases at V and 9 bases at J; junction bases unmatched: 13. The CDR3 protein is CASSPGTILQGEQFF. CDR3 nucleotide sequence: TGTGCCAGCAGCCCCGGGACTATCTTACAAGGTGAGCAGTTCTTC.

V is TRBV4-2 and J is TRBJ2-3, with 11 bases matching TRBD2. In germline, CDR1 is LGHNA, CDR2 YNFKEQ. The CDR3 loop spans 16 amino acids. The V segment lost 0 bases and the J segment 3 bases; nucleotides outside the gene matches: 2. The CDR3 region has the DNA TGTGCCAGCAGCCAAGACCTAGCGGGAGGTACAGATACGCAGTATTTT. Its translation is CASSQDLAGGTDTQYF.

The chain links TRBV7-3 to TRBJ2-3; 13 bases align to TRBD2. The CDR3 covers 18 residues. V dropped 3 bases and J dropped 6; count of bases not matched to a gene: 12. The V gene's germline CDR1 is SGHTA and CDR2 FQGTGA. In DNA form, the CDR3 reads TGTGCCAGCAGCTTGGTGGCCGCGGGACTAGCGGGGTGGGATACGCAGTATTTT. It encodes CASSLVAAGLAGWDTQYF.

V is TRBV15 and J is TRBJ1-6; no reliable D call. V was shortened by 1 base and J by 0 bases, with 7 bases between the two germline ends. The CDR3 has 16 amino acids. Germline CDR1 LNHNV, CDR2 YYDKDF (reference sequence). CDR3 sequence: CATSRGRSSYNSPLHF. As DNA, the CDR3 is TGTGCCACCAGCAGAGGTCGGAGCTCCTATAATTCACCCCTCCACTTT.

The V call is TRBV21-1, the J call TRBJ1-5; the table names TRBD1, a call not compared with the DNA. TRBV21-1 is labeled a pseudogene. This CDR3 has 19 residues. CDR3 nucleotide sequence: TGTGCCAGCAGCAAAGCGAGAACCGGGACAGGGGTTACTCATCAGCCCCAGCATTTT. Residues: CASSKARTGTGVTHQPQHF.

This clonotype showed up just once. V and J are TRBV20-1 and TRBJ2-1; 13 bases are shared with TRBD2. The CDR3 consists of 17 residues. Germline CDR1 and CDR2: DFQATT and SNEGSKA (reference sequence). V shed 8 bases, J shed 3 bases, and the junction held 13 bases outside the gene matches. The DNA for the CDR3 is TGCAGTCTTCGGTCGGGACTAGCGGGGTCAGTCTACAATGAGCAGTTCTTC. Translated, it gives CSLRSGLAGSVYNEQFF.

The chain recombines TRBV19 with TRBJ1-3; D might be TRBD1 (5 bases). V was pared by 3 bases and J by 2 bases, with 8 bases between. The CDR3 has 14 amino acids. Germline CDR1 and CDR2: LNHDA and SQIVND (reference sequence). The CDR3 sequence: CASSIGTAGNTIYF. DNA for the CDR3: TGTGCCAGTAGTATCGGGACCGCTGGAAACACCATATATTTT.

The rearrangement joins TRBV24-1 to TRBJ2-1, with TRBD2 matching over 12 bases. Germline CDR1 KGHDR, CDR2 SFDVKD. The length of the CDR3 is 14 residues. V dropped 12 bases and J dropped 6; count of bases not matched to a gene: 8. For the CDR3, the DNA is TGTGCCGCCGAGACTAGCGGGAGTCTCAATGAGCAGTTCTTC. Translation: CAAETSGSLNEQFF.

The CDR3 region is CSAIRLPNTEAFF. The CDR3 coding sequence is TGCAGTGCTATCAGGCTACCGAACACTGAAGCTTTCTTT. The chain employs TRBV20-1 and TRBJ1-1; D gene uncertain. The V and J ends lost 4 bases and 1 base respectively, with 10 bases between them. CDR1 DFQATT and CDR2 SNEGSKA come from the germline V gene (reference sequence). The CDR3 has 13 residues.

The genes are TRBV2 and TRBJ1-2; D not certain. Deletions cut 2 bases from V and 5 bases from J, with 12 bases between. The CDR3 totals 14 residues. In germline, CDR1 is SNHLY, CDR2 FYNNEI. The CDR3: CASSERRELYGYTF. The CDR3 DNA reads as TGTGCCAGCAGTGAACGACGGGAACTTTATGGCTACACCTTC.

The chain couples TRBV12-3 or TRBV12-4 to TRBJ2-7; TRBD1 might be the D (6 bases). The ends were cut back, 8 bases at V and 0 bases at J, with 8 bases in the middle. The CDR3 has 12 amino acids. For the CDR3, the DNA is TGTGCCAGCCAGGGGCACTCCTACGAGCAGTACTTC. It specifies CASQGHSYEQYF.